This TCR beta chain derives from a study of T cells after yellow fever vaccination. MiXCR, applied by TCRdb to the 5' RACE reads, yields one record per CDR3 protein. The data hold hundreds of thousands of distinct CDR3 sequences, with 19% observed a single time. The V end lost 3 bases, the J end lost 2 bases, and 19 bases lay between the germline ends. The CDR3 sequence is 18 residues long. Germline V gene data show CDR1 as SGHVS and CDR2 as FQNEAQ. The TCR was taken from a man aged 25 to 40 who received the YFV17D yellow fever vaccine. This specimen consisted of PBMCs, obtained 15 days after the yellow fever booster vaccination. The V call is TRBV7-8, the J call TRBJ2-2; possibly TRBD2 for D (5 bases). The CDR3 nucleotides are TGTGCCAGCAGCTTTTCTGGTTTTTTAGCGTCTAACACCGGGGAGCTGTTTTTT. Translation gives CASSFSGFLASNTGELFF.